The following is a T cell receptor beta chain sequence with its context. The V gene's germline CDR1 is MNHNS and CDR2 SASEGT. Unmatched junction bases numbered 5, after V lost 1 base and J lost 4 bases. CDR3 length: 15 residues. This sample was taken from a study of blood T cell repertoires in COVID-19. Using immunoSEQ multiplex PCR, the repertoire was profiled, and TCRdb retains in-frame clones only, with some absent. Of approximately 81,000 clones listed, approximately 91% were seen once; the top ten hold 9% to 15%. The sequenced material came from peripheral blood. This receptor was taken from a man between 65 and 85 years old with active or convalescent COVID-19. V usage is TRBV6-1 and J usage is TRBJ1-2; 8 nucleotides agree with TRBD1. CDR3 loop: CASSEGTGSFYGYTF. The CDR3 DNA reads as TGTGCCAGCAGTGAAGGGACAGGGTCCTTCTATGGCTACACCTTC.